Presented here are 20 T cell receptor beta chains from one specimen sequenced in a study of shared clonotypes between healthy human individuals (dated by TCRdb to about 2020). CD8 naive samples were obtained by positive selection for CCR7 among CD45RO-negative cells, yielding a CD45RA+CCR7+ population from which TemRA cells were excluded. The library was generated by the immunoSEQ multiplex PCR assay. TCRdb obtained this table from immuneACCESS and retained in-frame rearrangements with V and J assigned. These tables miss some clones; where compared with another copy, unresolved V genes account for less than half of the shortfall, and the remainder is unexplained. The sample has about 2,200,000 clones on record, approximately 94% of them singletons. 1.5% to 2% of the sample belongs to the ten largest clones. Sequenced input: naive CD8+ T cells from PBMCs. The cell subset or site label on this specimen signifies: CD45RA+CCR7+. Source of these receptors: a man younger than 35 in good health. Some clones in this sample may be carry-over from other donors' samples.

The chain links TRBV2 to TRBJ2-2; the match to TRBD2 covers 9 bases. J gave up 1 base and V 2 bases, and 5 bases lay outside the gene matches. Per germline, CDR1 SNHLY and CDR2 FYNNEI. This CDR3 contains 17 residues. CDR3 protein: CASSEPSGVENTGELFF. CDR3 coding DNA: TGTGCCAGCAGTGAACCTAGCGGGGTGGAGAACACCGGGGAGCTGTTTTTT.

CDR3 loop: CASSLVVTSGSNEQFF. For the CDR3, the DNA is TGCGCCAGCAGCTTGGTAGTTACTAGCGGTTCCAATGAGCAGTTCTTC. This sequence joins TRBV5-1 and TRBJ2-1; 8 nucleotides match TRBD2. V shed 0 bases, J shed 6 bases, and the junction held 8 bases outside the gene matches. Germline V gives CDR1 SGHRS, CDR2 YFSETQ. This CDR3 is built from 16 residues.

This clone has only one observation. The J gene is TRBJ2-7, the V gene TRBV27, with 8 positions matching TRBD2. The V and J ends lost 5 bases and 0 bases, in that order; junction bases with no gene match: 9. Per germline, CDR1 MNHEY and CDR2 SMNVEV (reference sequence). This CDR3 has 16 amino acids. The CDR3 here is CASSLTAGDLSYEQYF. The DNA for the CDR3 is TGTGCCAGCAGTCTTACAGCGGGAGACCTCTCCTACGAGCAGTACTTC.

The chain uses TRBV2 and TRBJ2-4; D gene ambiguous. This CDR3 spans 13 amino acids. V lost 8 bases and J lost 0, with 8 bases in between. Germline CDR1 reads SNHLY; CDR2 reads FYNNEI. CDR3: CASRSVAKNIQYF. In DNA form, the CDR3 reads TGTGCCAGCCGAAGTGTAGCCAAAAACATTCAGTACTTC.

The J gene is TRBJ1-4, the V gene TRBV25-1, with D hard to call. Trimming cost V 5 bases and J 3 bases, with 13 bases left between them. The CDR3 consists of 15 residues. CDR1 MGHDK and CDR2 SYGVNS come from the germline V gene. The DNA of the CDR3 is TGTGCCAGCAGTCCAAGTCGAGCTGCTAATGAAAAACTGTTTTTT. The encoded protein is CASSPSRAANEKLFF.

This chain connects TRBV28 to TRBJ2-2; 10 bases fit TRBD2. This CDR3 contains 16 residues. Germline loops: CDR1 MDHEN, CDR2 SYDVKM. Trimming removed 5 bases from V and 3 bases from J; junction bases left unmatched: 6. CDR3 protein: CASSPISGRDTGELFF. In DNA form, the CDR3 reads TGTGCCAGCAGTCCGATCAGCGGGAGGGACACCGGGGAGCTGTTTTTT.

The V and J genes are TRBV11-1 and TRBJ2-2; 8 positions agree with TRBD1. The CDR3 covers 14 residues. From germline, CDR1 is SGHAT and CDR2 FQDESV (reference sequence). V gave up 5 bases and J gave up 3 bases; unmatched junction bases: 2. CDR3 nucleotides: TGTGCCAGCAGCCGGACAGGGTACACCGGGGAGCTGTTTTTT. It translates to CASSRTGYTGELFF. The whole variable domain, remainder taken from reference TRBV11-1 and TRBJ2-2, is EAEVAQSPRYKITEKSQAVAFWCDPISGHATLYWYRQILGQGPELLVQFQDESVVDDSQLPKDRFSAERLKGVDSTLKIQPAELGDSAMYLCASSRTGYTGELFFGEGSRLTVL.

On this clone: This CDR3 is also generated by other DNA sequences in the sample. This rearrangement joins TRBV9 to TRBJ2-3, with 7 bases that match TRBD2. Per germline, CDR1 SGDLS and CDR2 YYNGEE. The CDR3 sequence is 14 residues long. V trimming: 4 bases; J trimming: 1 base; junction bases outside the gene matches: 3. CDR3 DNA: TGTGCCAGCAGCTCCAGCGGGGGCACAGATACGCAGTATTTT. Its translation is CASSSSGGTDTQYF.

The CDR3 here is CASSYSIWSTDTQYF. The CDR3 nucleotides are TGTGCCAGCAGTTACTCCATCTGGTCCACAGATACGCAGTATTTT. This sequence joins TRBV6-5 and TRBJ2-3, with unresolved D. V was shortened by 0 bases and J by 2 bases, with 9 bases between the two germline ends. CDR1 and CDR2 from the germline V gene are MNHEY and SVGAGI. The CDR3 consists of 15 residues.

The chain combines TRBV4-1 with TRBJ2-7, with TRBD2 as a possible D gene (5 bases). Trimming took off 2 bases at V and 4 bases at J, with 18 bases between the two ends. The CDR3 is made up of 16 amino acids. Germline V gene data show CDR1 as MGHRA and CDR2 as YSYEKL. CDR3 DNA: TGCGCCAGCAGCCAACGGCAGAGCAGCGGCCCTTACGAGCAGTACTTC. Translated, it gives CASSQRQSSGPYEQYF.

This clone was recorded once. Other DNA sequences from this sample encode an identical CDR3 as well. This chain connects TRBV28 to TRBJ2-1; TRBD2 aligns across 13 bases. V trimming: 4 bases; J trimming: 4 bases; junction bases outside the gene matches: 1. CDR3 length equals 15 residues. Germline V CDR1 and CDR2: MDHEN, SYDVKM. CDR3 in amino acids: CASSSLAGGYNEQFF. In nucleotides, the CDR3 is TGTGCCAGCAGTTCACTAGCGGGAGGGTACAATGAGCAGTTCTTC.

This clone turned up a few times. The chain is built from TRBV6-1 and TRBJ1-5; no clear D. Germline V gene sequence: CDR1 MNHNS, CDR2 SASEGT. The CDR3 has 13 residues. V gave up 7 bases and J gave up 1 base, with 8 bases separating them. CDR3 DNA: TGTGCCAGCAAGGTTCGGAGCAATCAGCCCCAGCATTTT. Translated, it gives CASKVRSNQPQHF.

The chain recombines TRBV2 with TRBJ2-7, with unresolved D. The ends were cut back, 1 base at V and 1 base at J, with 5 bases in the middle. The length of the CDR3 is 13 residues. CDR1 and CDR2 (germline): SNHLY, FYNNEI. DNA for the CDR3: TGTGCCAGCAGTGAAGAGGCGTCCTACGAGCAGTACTTC. Protein product: CASSEEASYEQYF.

This chain uses TRBV5-4 with TRBJ2-5; 10 bases are a match to TRBD2. V lost 0 bases and J lost 1; bases outside the gene matches: 6. CDR3 length: 17 residues. CDR1 and CDR2 (germline): SGHNT, YYREEE (reference sequence). The CDR3 coding sequence is TGTGCCAGCAGCTTGGCCGGACTAGCGGCCTCCCAAGAGACCCAGTACTTC. This gives the protein CASSLAGLAASQETQYF.

The genes are TRBV28 and TRBJ1-5; the match to TRBD1 covers 7 bases. J lost 5 bases, V lost 2 bases, and 9 bases had no gene match. The CDR3 runs to 16 residues. Germline V gene sequence: CDR1 MDHEN, CDR2 SYDVKM. The CDR3 reads CASSLRVDRPDQPQHF. The CDR3 nucleotides are TGTGCCAGCAGTTTACGGGTGGACAGGCCGGATCAGCCCCAGCATTTT. The whole variable domain, filled in from reference TRBV28 and TRBJ1-5, reads DVKVTQSSRYLVKRTGEKVFLECVQDMDHENMFWYRQDPGLGLRLIYFSYDVKMKEKGDIPEGYSVSREKKERFSLILESASTNQTSMYLCASSLRVDRPDQPQHFGDGTRLSIL.

The count of this clone is one. This chain links TRBV7-8 with TRBJ2-7, with a possible D match to TRBD1 (6 bases). CDR1 and CDR2 from the germline V gene are SGHVS and FQNEAQ. V was pared by 5 bases and J by 4 bases, with 18 bases between. CDR3 size: 15 residues. The CDR3 DNA follows: TGTGCCAGCAGCCGGCAAGACAGGCAGACTTACGAGCAGTACTTC. This translates into CASSRQDRQTYEQYF.

The chain carries TRBV9 and TRBJ2-7; D is unresolved. The CDR3 has 13 residues. Germline CDR1 SGDLS, CDR2 YYNGEE. The V end was cut by 0 bases, the J end by 6 bases, with 10 bases between. Written as DNA, the CDR3 is TGTGCCAGCAGCGTAGGGAGTCATGGCGAGCAGTACTTC. Translated, it gives CASSVGSHGEQYF.

The chain uses TRBV27 and TRBJ2-5; 7 nucleotides line up with TRBD1. The CDR3 length is 14 residues. CDR1 MNHEY and CDR2 SMNVEV come from the germline V gene (reference sequence). Trimming cost V 4 bases and J 5 bases; bases outside gene matches: 7. Written as DNA, the CDR3 is TGTGCCAGCAGTTCCCGGGACAGCGGCGAGACCCAGTACTTC. It encodes CASSSRDSGETQYF.

The V gene is TRBV7-6, the J gene TRBJ2-1; perhaps TRBD1 as D (6 bases). The V gene's germline CDR1 is SGHVS and CDR2 FNYEAQ. The CDR3 loop spans 16 amino acids. Trimming removed 5 bases at V and 4 bases at J, with 18 bases between. This CDR3 reads CASSTKQGSLYNEQFF. CDR3 nucleotides: TGTGCCAGCAGCACTAAACAGGGTTCTCTATACAATGAGCAGTTCTTC.

The CDR3 spells CASSLPQGPDGYTF. The CDR3, as DNA: TGTGCCAGCAGCCTCCCGCAGGGGCCTGATGGCTACACCTTC. J is TRBJ1-2 and V is TRBV7-9, with D possibly being TRBD1 (6 bases). CDR1 and CDR2 from the germline V gene are SEHNR and FQNEAQ (reference sequence). This CDR3 spans 14 amino acids. The V end was cut by 5 bases, the J end by 6 bases, with 16 bases between.